The entry below gives a single T cell receptor beta chain sequence along with its context. Its antigen is unidentified. These data belong to a study of cytomegalovirus exposure and HLA in healthy donors. It was with 60 Vbeta and 13 Jbeta primers that the PCR ran. TCRdb's table, derived via immunoSEQ multiplex PCR, lists solely in-frame clones and lacks some. The table shows 150,000 to 200,000 clones, with 76% occurring only once. The CDR3 covers 15 residues. CDR1 is SGHTA, CDR2 FQGTGA, per germline. V trimming: 5 bases; J trimming: 1 base; junction bases outside the gene matches: 4. Study results and caveats: The study found most TCR sequences rare, yet found some public TCRs in many donors.

Source material: PBMCs. The V and J genes are TRBV7-3 and TRBJ2-1, with 8 bases matching TRBD2. The sequence was collected from a male donor in good health and CMV-seronegative. The CDR3 coding sequence is TGTGCCAGCAGCCCCTTAGCGGGATCCTACAATGAGCAGTTCTTC. Encoded protein: CASSPLAGSYNEQFF.